These 16 T cell receptor beta chains were sequenced from one sample in a study of blood T cell repertoires in COVID-19. Sequencing used immunoSEQ multiplex PCR; TCRdb keeps in-frame clones, though not all of them. The sample lists around 52,000 clones; approximately 90% were seen once. Material: peripheral blood. Source of these receptors: a woman of 80 years or more with COVID-19, enrolled during active disease.

V gene TRBV6-4 combines with J gene TRBJ1-6, with a weak D call TRBD1 (5 bases). CDR1 and CDR2 (germline): MRHNA, SNTAGT. Trimming removed 3 bases at V and 6 bases at J, with 9 bases between. This CDR3 has 14 amino acids. The CDR3 protein is CASSEGQGNSPLHF. The DNA for the CDR3 is TGTGCCAGCAGTGAGGGCCAGGGTAATTCACCCCTCCACTTT.

This chain uses TRBV23-1 with TRBJ1-1; no definite D call. TRBV23-1 is treated as an ORF (open reading frame) with a function not yet certain. V was pared by 0 bases and J by 0 bases, with 8 bases between. The CDR3 is 15 amino acids. Here the CDR3 reads CASSQSGLMNTEAFF. CDR3 nucleotides: TGCGCCAGCAGTCAATCGGGCTTAATGAACACTGAAGCTTTCTTT.

This clone was seen once. The rearrangement uses TRBV3-1 (or the pseudogene TRBV3-2) and TRBJ2-1; D not certain. The CDR3 has 15 residues. In germline, CDR1 is LGHDT, CDR2 YNNKEL (reference sequence). Trimming stripped 1 base from V and 7 bases from J, with 14 bases between. The CDR3 is CASSQGGQTRNEQFF. The DNA of the CDR3 is TGTGCCAGCAGCCAAGGCGGCCAGACGAGGAATGAGCAGTTCTTC.

The rearrangement joins TRBV5-1 to TRBJ2-7, with 8 bases fitting TRBD1. The J segment lost 3 bases and the V segment lost 4 bases, leaving 6 bases of the junction unmatched. CDR1 and CDR2 from the germline V gene are SGHRS and YFSETQ. This CDR3 has 14 amino acids. The CDR3 loop reads CASSLGQASYEQYF. Here the CDR3 DNA reads TGCGCCAGCAGCCTGGGACAGGCAAGCTACGAGCAGTACTTC.

The gene calls are TRBV9 and TRBJ2-5; 8 nucleotides line up with TRBD2. CDR1 is SGDLS and CDR2 is YYNGEE in the germline V gene. After removal of 1 base from V and 5 bases from J, the junction contained 7 bases not matched to a gene. CDR3 length: 15 amino acids. The CDR3 DNA reads TGTGCCAGCAGCGTATATAGCGGGGTCTCGGAGACCCAGTACTTC. This codes for CASSVYSGVSETQYF.

This clone was observed a single time. V and J are TRBV18 and TRBJ1-2, with TRBD1 as a possible D gene (5 bases). V lost 0 bases to trimming and J lost 1 base, with 6 bases between them. The germline CDR1 and CDR2 sequences are KGHSH and LQKENI. The CDR3 totals 14 residues. The CDR3, as DNA: TGTGCCAGCTCACCACCGGGGGGTAACTATGGCTACACCTTC. Translating it yields CASSPPGGNYGYTF.

Written as DNA, the CDR3 is TGTGCCAGCAGCGCCCGGACAGGGGCGTCCTACGAGCAGTACTTC. Encoded protein: CASSARTGASYEQYF. The J gene is TRBJ2-7, the V gene TRBV6-5; 9 bases are a match to TRBD1. Germline values: CDR1 MNHEY, CDR2 SVGAGI. The length of the CDR3 is 15 residues. With V trimmed by 6 bases and J by 1 base, 7 bases remained unmatched.

V and J are TRBV24-1 and TRBJ2-3; D perhaps matches TRBD1 (6 bases). V was shortened by 9 bases and J by 9 bases, with 21 bases between the two germline ends. The length of the CDR3 is 14 residues. The germline V gene has CDR1 KGHDR and CDR2 SFDVKD. Written as DNA, the CDR3 is TGTGCCACCGCGGAAGGGGGAGATTGGGGAACGCAGTATTTT. Its protein product is CATAEGGDWGTQYF.

This chain connects TRBV15 to TRBJ1-4; 8 bases fit TRBD1. Germline CDR1 LNHNV, CDR2 YYDKDF (reference sequence). This CDR3 comprises 16 residues. V lost 2 bases and J lost 5; bases outside the gene matches: 7. CDR3 in amino acids: CATSRTFGTGNEKLFF. In DNA, the CDR3 is TGTGCCACCAGCAGAACCTTTGGGACAGGAAATGAAAAACTGTTTTTT. Drawing the rest from reference TRBV15 and TRBJ1-4, the complete variable domain is DAMVIQNPRYQVTQFGKPVTLSCSQTLNHNVMYWYQQKSSQAPKLLFHYYDKDFNNEADTPDNFQSRRPNTSFCFLDIRSPGLGDTAMYLCATSRTFGTGNEKLFFGSGTQLSVL.

The J gene is TRBJ2-5, the V gene TRBV5-1; TRBD2 matches at 10 bases. CDR1 is SGHRS, CDR2 YFSETQ, per germline. The CDR3 is made up of 16 amino acids. V dropped 0 bases and J dropped 2; count of bases not matched to a gene: 4. CDR3 in amino acids: CASSLGASGGQETQYF. CDR3 nucleotide sequence: TGCGCCAGCAGCTTGGGCGCTAGCGGGGGACAAGAGACCCAGTACTTC. The full variable domain, its missing parts supplied by reference TRBV5-1 and TRBJ2-5, is KAGVTQTPRYLIKTRGQQVTLSCSPISGHRSVSWYQQTPGQGLQFLFEYFSETQRNKGNFPGRFSGRQFSNSRSEMNVSTLELGDSALYLCASSLGASGGQETQYFGPGTRLLVL.

This chain uses TRBV5-5 with TRBJ2-3, with 7 bases aligning to TRBD2. J gave up 4 bases and V 4 bases, and 9 bases lay outside the gene matches. From germline, CDR1 is SGHKS and CDR2 YYEKEE (reference sequence). The CDR3 length is 15 residues. The chain's CDR3 is CASSALLASADTQYF. CDR3 nucleotides: TGTGCCAGCAGCGCTTTACTAGCGAGCGCAGATACGCAGTATTTT.

This clone is a singleton in its sample. The chain is built from TRBV28 and TRBJ2-4; 9 bases align to TRBD2. This CDR3 has 17 amino acids. V trimming: 5 bases; J trimming: 4 bases; junction bases outside the gene matches: 12. Germline V lookup: CDR1 MDHEN, CDR2 SYDVKM. CDR3: CASSLAGRGGTKNIQYF. As DNA, the CDR3 is TGTGCCAGCAGTCTGGCTGGGCGGGGGGGCACAAAAAACATTCAGTACTTC.

This rearrangement joins TRBV5-1 to TRBJ1-3, with D perhaps TRBD1 (5 bases). CDR3 size: 16 residues. Germline V gene sequence: CDR1 SGHRS, CDR2 YFSETQ. Trimming took off 1 base at V and 0 bases at J, with 11 bases between the two ends. The CDR3: CASSLSTADSGNTIYF. The CDR3, as DNA: TGCGCCAGCAGCTTGTCGACAGCAGACTCTGGAAACACCATATATTTT.

The V and J genes are TRBV5-1 and TRBJ1-6; D call uncertain. The CDR3 consists of 13 residues. CDR1 is SGHRS, CDR2 YFSETQ, per germline. The V end was cut by 5 bases, the J end by 11 bases, with 14 bases between. The CDR3 here is CASSRGPSTPLHF. The CDR3 coding sequence is TGCGCCAGCAGTCGAGGGCCTTCTACACCCCTCCACTTT.

The chain combines TRBV6-5 with TRBJ1-1; 9 nucleotides agree with TRBD1. CDR1 MNHEY and CDR2 SVGAGI come from the germline V gene. There are 13 residues in the CDR3. The ends lost 5 bases at V and 5 bases at J; junction bases unmatched: 3. CDR3 DNA: TGTGCCAGCAGTAGGACAGGGGATACTGAAGCTTTCTTT. The encoded protein is CASSRTGDTEAFF.

The CDR3 protein is CASSLTGYSNQPQHF. CDR3 sequence (DNA): TGTGCCAGTAGCCTGACAGGGTATAGCAATCAGCCCCAGCATTTT. The genes are TRBV19 and TRBJ1-5, with 7 bases matching TRBD1. V shed 6 bases, J shed 0 bases, and the junction held 5 bases outside the gene matches. The CDR3 has 15 residues. The germline V gene encodes CDR1 LNHDA and CDR2 SQIVND (reference sequence). Full variable domain (rest looked up from reference TRBV19 and TRBJ1-5): DGGITQSPKYLFRKEGQNVTLSCEQNLNHDAMYWYRQDPGQGLRLIYYSQIVNDFQKGDIAEGYSVSREKKESFPLTVTSAQKNPTAFYLCASSLTGYSNQPQHFGDGTRLSIL.